The 21 T cell receptor beta chains below all came from one sample that was sequenced in a study of patients and donors after allogeneic stem cell transplantation. TCRdb reprocessed the RT-PCR reads via MiXCR and lists one record per CDR3 protein. The sample shows about 410,000 distinct CDR3 sequences, about a sixth of them seen only once. The specimen was blood, either unsorted or a sorted T cell fraction (not recorded which). All receptors come from a human donor who was either an allogeneic HSCT recipient or a stem cell or donor lymphocyte infusion donor (not recorded which). It is not recorded whose cells these are; they may come from a transplant donor.

The CDR3 loop reads CASSVGSRSYTGELFF. The CDR3 DNA reads TGTGCCAGCAGCGTAGGGTCGAGAAGTTACACCGGGGAGCTGTTTTTT. The rearrangement links TRBV9 to TRBJ2-2; unclear D gene. Deletions cut 0 bases from V and 3 bases from J, with 12 bases between. Germline V gene sequence: CDR1 SGDLS, CDR2 YYNGEE. The CDR3 totals 16 residues.

This clonotype has more than one count but fewer than ten. The gene calls are TRBV7-9 and TRBJ1-5; unclear D gene. V was shortened by 5 bases and J by 3 bases, with 11 bases between the two germline ends. CDR1 and CDR2 from the germline V gene are SEHNR and FQNEAQ (reference sequence). The CDR3 is made up of 14 amino acids. CDR3 coding DNA: TGTGCCAGCAGCCGTGACACTAACAATCAGCCCCAGCATTTT. Encoded protein: CASSRDTNNQPQHF.

This clonotype was counted at least ten times. One junction end does not reproduce the germline sequence, and a read error may be involved. The rearrangement joins TRBV12-3 or TRBV12-4 to TRBJ2-3; no firm D call. This CDR3 has 8 residues. The CDR3 here is CASSPRFF. As DNA, the CDR3 is TGTGCCAGCAGTCCCCGATTTTTT.

This clonotype was counted ten times or more. The gene calls are TRBV15 and TRBJ2-1; 9 bases line up with TRBD1. The CDR3 has 15 amino acids. V was pared by 6 bases and J by 4 bases, with 7 bases of the junction left unmatched. CDR1 is LNHNV, CDR2 YYDKDF, per germline (reference sequence). Here the CDR3 DNA reads TGTGCCACCAGAACAGGGGGCGCGGGTTACAATGAGCAGTTCTTC. Translated, it gives CATRTGGAGYNEQFF.

CDR3 sequence: CASSLARLAGGTDTQYF. CDR3 bases: TGTGCCAGCAGCTTAGCGCGGTTAGCGGGGGGCACAGATACGCAGTATTTT. This chain links TRBV7-2 with TRBJ2-3; TRBD2 matches 9 bases. This CDR3 contains 17 residues. Germline CDR1 SGHTA, CDR2 FQGNSA. Trimming cost V 0 bases and J 1 base; bases outside gene matches: 5.

This sequence joins TRBV6-7 and TRBJ1-2; D perhaps matches TRBD1 (5 bases). TRBV6-7 is identified as an open reading frame with a role that is uncertain. The length of the CDR3 is 11 residues. With 2 bases removed from V and 14 bases from J, the gap between germline ends came to 12 bases. The CDR3, as DNA: TGTGCCAGCAGTTACGGGGGGAACGAAACCTTC. Protein product: CASSYGGNETF.

This clonotype has a count of ten or more. The chain links TRBV2 to TRBJ2-3, with 10 positions matching TRBD1. J was trimmed by 1 base and V by 8 bases; bases with no gene match: 6. The CDR3 is made up of 15 amino acids. CDR1 and CDR2 (germline): SNHLY, FYNNEI. The CDR3 region has the DNA TGTGCCAGCGCCGCAGACAGGGGGCGCACAGATACGCAGTATTTT. As protein: CASAADRGRTDTQYF.

In its sample, this clonotype was seen a few times. The chain joins TRBV7-9 to TRBJ1-1; D remains ambiguous. Germline V gene data show CDR1 as SEHNR and CDR2 as FQNEAQ (reference sequence). Deletions cut 7 bases from V and 7 bases from J, with 16 bases between. This CDR3 spans 13 amino acids. The CDR3, as DNA: TGTGCCAGCACCTCATTCCAGGTGGGTGAAGCTTTCTTT. This translates into CASTSFQVGEAFF.

This clonotype appeared a few times. The chain combines TRBV4-3 with TRBJ1-1; no firm D call. V lost 1 base, J lost 4 bases, and 7 bases lay in between. The CDR3 loop spans 13 amino acids. Germline-derived CDR1 and CDR2 are LGHNA and YSLEER. For the CDR3, the DNA is TGCGCCAGCAGCCAAGTCCCTTTCACTGAAGCTTTCTTT. Translated, it gives CASSQVPFTEAFF.

This clonotype was seen many times. The genes are TRBV5-1 and TRBJ2-5; 10 bases are shared with TRBD2. Germline V lookup: CDR1 SGHRS, CDR2 YFSETQ. This CDR3 spans 15 amino acids. V lost 3 bases to trimming and J lost 5 bases; unmatched junction nucleotides: 7. The CDR3: CASSYLAGAGETQYF. The CDR3 nucleotides are TGCGCCAGCAGCTATCTAGCGGGAGCGGGGGAGACCCAGTACTTC.

This clonotype appeared many times. The chain combines TRBV5-1 with TRBJ1-5, with D possibly matching TRBD1 (6 bases). From germline, CDR1 is SGHRS and CDR2 YFSETQ. V dropped 4 bases and J dropped 3 bases, with 11 bases sitting between them. CDR3 length: 14 residues. CDR3: CASSASGANQPQHF. The CDR3 nucleotides are TGCGCCAGCAGCGCTTCAGGGGCCAATCAGCCCCAGCATTTT.

The V and J genes are TRBV24-1 and TRBJ2-1, with D tentatively TRBD1 or TRBD2 (5 bases each). The V end lost 7 bases, the J end lost 10 bases, and 10 bases lay between the germline ends. The CDR3 extends over 11 amino acids. Germline assignment: CDR1 KGHDR and CDR2 SFDVKD. The CDR3 loop is CATRGVREQFF. The CDR3 coding sequence is TGTGCCACCAGGGGGGTCCGCGAGCAGTTCTTC.

The chain has TRBV18 and TRBJ1-1; D is perhaps TRBD1 (6 bases). Trimming took off 2 bases at V and 0 bases at J, with 13 bases between the two ends. In germline, CDR1 is KGHSH, CDR2 LQKENI. The CDR3 consists of 16 residues. CDR3 amino acids: CASSPERTALNTEAFF. The CDR3 nucleotides are TGTGCCAGCTCACCAGAAAGGACAGCTCTGAACACTGAAGCTTTCTTT.

The chain recombines TRBV12-3 or TRBV12-4 with TRBJ2-1; D gene ambiguous. The V and J ends lost 3 bases and 4 bases respectively, with 10 bases between them. The CDR3 spans 14 residues. CDR3 DNA: TGTGCCAGCAGTTTCGGACGGATTTACAATGAGCAGTTCTTC. Translating it yields CASSFGRIYNEQFF.

The V and J genes are TRBV10-3 and TRBJ1-1; 9 nucleotides match TRBD1. The germline gives CDR1 ENHRY, CDR2 SYGVKD. V was clipped by 5 bases and J by 5 bases; unmatched bases: 6. CDR3 length equals 14 residues. DNA of the CDR3: TGTGCCATCAGTAATTACAGGGGGCGAACTGAAGCTTTCTTT. Amino acid sequence: CAISNYRGRTEAFF.

This clonotype has just a few counts. The chain links TRBV6-1 to TRBJ2-4; TRBD2 matches 10 bases. Trimming at V came to 4 bases and at J to 0 bases, leaving 18 bases not matched to a gene. The CDR3 extends over 21 amino acids. Germline CDR1 MNHNS, CDR2 SASEGT. The DNA of the CDR3 is TGTGCCAGCAGTGGAGATTCGACCGGGACTAGCGCAGGCTTAGCCAAAAACATTCAGTACTTC. Protein: CASSGDSTGTSAGLAKNIQYF.

This rearrangement joins TRBV20-1 to TRBJ2-7, with D uncertain. V shed 0 bases and J shed 3 bases, with 18 bases lying between them. CDR1 and CDR2 (germline): DFQATT, SNEGSKA (reference sequence). The CDR3 has 16 residues. The CDR3 region has the DNA TGCAGTGCTAGAGACTTTAAGACACCAAATGTCTACGAGCAGTACTTC. Encoded protein: CSARDFKTPNVYEQYF.

This clonotype appeared a few times. The rearrangement uses TRBV5-1 and TRBJ2-1, with D uncertain. V gave up 1 base and J gave up 0 bases, with 5 bases separating them. The CDR3 is made up of 14 amino acids. Germline V gene lookup returns CDR1 SGHRS and CDR2 YFSETQ. The CDR3 DNA reads as TGCGCCAGCAGCTTGATTAGCTCCTACAATGAGCAGTTCTTC. The encoded protein is CASSLISSYNEQFF.

This clonotype was detected a few times. The chain uses TRBV9 and TRBJ2-3; D not certain. Germline values: CDR1 SGDLS, CDR2 YYNGEE. The CDR3 is 15 residues long. Trimming left V 4 bases short and J 3 bases short, with 15 bases between. CDR3 residues: CASSPQPRLTDTQYF. CDR3 bases: TGTGCCAGCAGCCCCCAACCAAGGCTGACAGATACGCAGTATTTT. The complete variable domain, with remaining parts taken from reference TRBV9 and TRBJ2-3, reads DSGVTQTPKHLITATGQRVTLRCSPRSGDLSVYWYQQSLDQGLQFLIQYYNGEERAKGNILERFSAQQFPDLHSELNLSSLELGDSALYFCASSPQPRLTDTQYFGPGTRLTVL.

CDR3 residues: CASSPNIDTQYF. The DNA for the CDR3 is TGTGCCAGCAGCCCTAACATAGATACGCAGTATTTT. The J gene is TRBJ2-3, the V gene TRBV7-2; D not certain. The germline V gene encodes CDR1 SGHTA and CDR2 FQGNSA. Trimming cost V 5 bases and J 5 bases, with 8 bases left between them. This CDR3 spans 12 amino acids.

This clonotype was counted a few times. The rearrangement joins TRBV4-2 to TRBJ2-3, with 11 bases lining up with TRBD2. J was trimmed by 5 bases and V by 2 bases; bases with no gene match: 3. This CDR3 spans 15 amino acids. Germline CDR1 and CDR2: LGHNA and YNFKEQ. The CDR3 loop reads CASSQTSGGGDTQYF. The CDR3 DNA sequence: TGTGCCAGCAGCCAAACTAGCGGGGGAGGAGATACGCAGTATTTT.